This TCR beta chain was sequenced for a study of T cell responses to AZD1222 COVID-19 vaccine. Study information: Second doses at about 4 or about 12 weeks were pooled. The study's findings and limits: White British ancestry dominated among donors, who included more females, and clonal diversity was possibly underestimated. Sampling captured repertoires only after the peak T cell response. Just six AZD1222 recipients tested seropositive at baseline.

Here immunoSEQ multiplex PCR was the method, and the copy in TCRdb shows in-frame clones only, minus some. The data contain about 150,000 clones, around 88% of them singletons. V gave up 2 bases and J gave up 4 bases, with 8 bases separating them. The CDR3 sequence is 13 residues long. In germline, CDR1 is MDHEN, CDR2 SYDVKM. On this clone itself: Its antigen remains unknown.

This receptor was obtained from an adult in good health. The chain has TRBV28 and TRBJ1-2; D may be TRBD1 (6 bases). The sequences come from peripheral blood, collected on day 0 of AZD1222 vaccination. The CDR3, as DNA: TGTGCCAGCAGTTTAGAGGGGGGCTATGGCTACACCTTC. Encoded protein: CASSLEGGYGYTF.